This passage covers 10 T cell receptor beta chains from one sample sequenced in a study of regulatory T cells in long-lasting Graves disease (dated by TCRdb to the early 2020s). Per the publication, the time point label means: newly diagnosed GD, antithyroid drugs for less than 3 months. For both TCR sequencing and RNA sequencing, RNA was extracted from PBMCs using TRIzol. Library creation used multiplex PCR. The listed sequencing device is Illumina HiSeq 4000. TCR beta libraries were built with iRepertoire HTBI primers and Arm-PCR amplification of CDR3 regions. TCRdb redid the processing of the public reads, applying fastp at Q25 and MiXCR, and retained in-frame beta chains. Rows merge per CDR3 protein into single entries with the most common DNA and genes. This sample lists about 540,000 distinct CDR3 sequences; roughly 14% were detected once. In total, the top ten clones hold roughly a tenth of the sample.

Separately, the same data were catalogued under a study of T cells in Graves' hyperthyroidism and ophthalmopathy.

The sequenced sample was peripheral blood mononuclear cells (PBMCs), obtained at new diagnosis, from a patient treated with antithyroid drugs. These receptors were collected from a man in his thirties or forties with Graves disease. Donor details come from another sample of the same person, matched by shared clones.

This clonotype was counted once. The genes are TRBV3-1 and TRBJ2-1; D is perhaps TRBD2 (6 bases). V dropped 4 bases and J dropped 7 bases, with 14 bases sitting between them. Looked up from germline, CDR1 is LGHDT and CDR2 is YNNKEL (reference sequence). The CDR3 length is 14 residues. The CDR3 here is CASSLAGLSNEQFF. DNA of the CDR3: TGTGCCAGCAGCCTGGCGGGACTCTCAAATGAGCAGTTCTTC.

This clonotype was seen at least ten times. The V gene is TRBV5-1, the J gene TRBJ2-3; D unclear. V was clipped by 4 bases and J by 3 bases, with 12 bases between them. Germline V gives CDR1 SGHRS, CDR2 YFSETQ. The CDR3 is 14 residues long. The CDR3 nucleotides are TGCGCCAGCAGCCGAGTATACGGGACAGATACGCAGTATTTT. Protein product: CASSRVYGTDTQYF.

As for this clonotype: A much bigger clone sits one base away, suggesting this may be a read error. This sequence joins TRBV6-1 and TRBJ2-2, with D perhaps TRBD1 (6 bases). The germline CDR1 and CDR2 sequences are MNHNS and SASEGT. CDR3 size: 16 residues. The CDR3 spells CASKLPRTANAGELFF. For the CDR3, the DNA is TGTGCCTCAAAATTACCAAGGACAGCGAACGCCGGGGAGCTGTTTTTT.

This clonotype was counted at least ten times. The chain links TRBV2 to TRBJ2-3; D is perhaps TRBD1 (5 bases). V lost 10 bases and J 0 bases, leaving 14 bases between the germline ends. The length of the CDR3 is 14 residues. Germline assignment: CDR1 SNHLY and CDR2 FYNNEI. This chain's CDR3 is CANPRTSSTDTQYF. DNA of the CDR3: TGTGCCAACCCCAGGACATCTAGCACAGATACGCAGTATTTT.

The gene calls are TRBV10-1 and TRBJ2-7, with D possibly matching TRBD1 (5 bases). Trimming shortened V by 1 base and J by 6 bases, and 13 bases separated the two germline ends. This CDR3 is built from 14 residues. Germline CDR1 is WNHNN and CDR2 is SYGVQD (reference sequence). As DNA, the CDR3 is TGCGCCAGCAGTGAGTTGGGGCCCCTCAGCGAGCAGTACTTC. This translates into CASSELGPLSEQYF.

This clonotype has at least ten counts. J is TRBJ2-5 and V is TRBV3-1; D unresolved. Trimming stripped 4 bases from V and 1 base from J, with 10 bases between. This CDR3 is built from 14 residues. CDR1 and CDR2 from the germline V gene are LGHDT and YNNKEL (reference sequence). The CDR3, as DNA: TGTGCCAGCAGCCTGACACTCCGCCAAGAGACCCAGTACTTC. It yields the protein CASSLTLRQETQYF.

This clonotype was counted many times. The chain couples TRBV9 to TRBJ2-1, with D possibly matching TRBD2 (6 bases). Germline V gene lookup returns CDR1 SGDLS and CDR2 YYNGEE. The CDR3 extends over 17 amino acids. V lost 2 bases and J 5 bases, leaving 20 bases between the germline ends. The CDR3 sequence is CASSVQVGGPPHNEQFF. For the CDR3, the DNA is TGTGCCAGCAGCGTCCAGGTGGGGGGACCACCTCACAATGAGCAGTTCTTC.

This clonotype was observed many times. The chain recombines TRBV7-2 with TRBJ1-2; 8 bases are a match to TRBD1. V shed 4 bases and J 6 bases; nucleotides not matched to a gene: 4. Germline V lookup: CDR1 SGHTA, CDR2 FQGNSA. CDR3 length equals 13 residues. The CDR3 reads CASSSPGQDGYTF. In nucleotides, the CDR3 is TGTGCCAGCAGCTCTCCGGGACAGGATGGCTACACCTTC.

This clonotype was seen many times. CDR3 nucleotides: TGCAGTGCTTACTGGCCGGCTAACTATGGCTACACCTTC. It yields the protein CSAYWPANYGYTF. The chain employs TRBV20-1 and TRBJ1-2; D is ambiguous. The CDR3 contains 13 residues. Looked up from germline, CDR1 is DFQATT and CDR2 is SNEGSKA (reference sequence). V lost 5 bases and J 0 bases, leaving 10 bases between the germline ends.

At least ten counts were recorded for this clonotype. The V gene is TRBV7-3, the J gene TRBJ2-5; D not certain. Trimming removed 5 bases at V and 5 bases at J, with 18 bases between. The germline CDR1 and CDR2 sequences are SGHTA and FQGTGA. The CDR3 has 15 residues. CDR3 sequence: CASSDAGLSGETQYF. CDR3 coding DNA: TGTGCCAGCAGCGACGCTGGGCTGAGTGGGGAGACCCAGTACTTC.